The present T cell receptor beta chain was sequenced within a study of T cells in localized non-small cell lung cancer. Here immunoSEQ multiplex PCR was the method, and the copy in TCRdb shows in-frame clones only, minus some. The sample lists around 1,000 clones, 20% to 25% occurring once. Germline V lookup: CDR1 SGHDN, CDR2 FVKESK. Germline trimming cut 2 bases from V and 4 bases from J; bases unmatched to any gene: 6. CDR3 length: 17 residues. The rearrangement links TRBV14 to TRBJ2-1, with 12 bases that match TRBD2. This clonotype was obtained from a woman aged 35-75 years with stage I lung adenocarcinoma. The sample was normal lung tissue next to the tumor, taken before any cancer treatment. In DNA form, the CDR3 reads TGTGCCAGCAGCCAACGGCCTAGCGGGAGGGGTTACAATGAGCAGTTCTTC. It encodes CASSQRPSGRGYNEQFF.